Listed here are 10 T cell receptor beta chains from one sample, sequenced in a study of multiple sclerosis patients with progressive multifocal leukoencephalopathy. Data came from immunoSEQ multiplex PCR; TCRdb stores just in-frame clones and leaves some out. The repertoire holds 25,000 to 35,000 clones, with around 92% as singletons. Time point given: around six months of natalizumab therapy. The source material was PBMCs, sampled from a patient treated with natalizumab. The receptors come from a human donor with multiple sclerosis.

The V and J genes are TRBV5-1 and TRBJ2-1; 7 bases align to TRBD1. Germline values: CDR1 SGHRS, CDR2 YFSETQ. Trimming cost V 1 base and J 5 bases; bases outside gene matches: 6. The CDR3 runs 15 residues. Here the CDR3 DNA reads TGCGCCAGCAGCTTGCCGGGACAGTTCAACAATGAGCAGTTCTTC. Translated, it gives CASSLPGQFNNEQFF.

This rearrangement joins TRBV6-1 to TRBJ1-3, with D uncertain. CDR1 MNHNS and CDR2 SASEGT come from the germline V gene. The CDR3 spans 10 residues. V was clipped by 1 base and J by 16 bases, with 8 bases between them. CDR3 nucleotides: TGTGCCAGCAGTGAAGAGAGGTTCTATTTT. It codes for CASSEERFYF.

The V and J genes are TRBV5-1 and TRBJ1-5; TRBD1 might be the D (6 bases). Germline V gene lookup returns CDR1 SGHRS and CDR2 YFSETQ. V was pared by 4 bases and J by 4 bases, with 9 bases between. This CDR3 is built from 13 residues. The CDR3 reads CASSRTGNQPQHF. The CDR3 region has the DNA TGCGCCAGCAGCCGAACAGGGAATCAGCCCCAGCATTTT. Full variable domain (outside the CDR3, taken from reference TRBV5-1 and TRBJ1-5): KAGVTQTPRYLIKTRGQQVTLSCSPISGHRSVSWYQQTPGQGLQFLFEYFSETQRNKGNFPGRFSGRQFSNSRSEMNVSTLELGDSALYLCASSRTGNQPQHFGDGTRLSIL.

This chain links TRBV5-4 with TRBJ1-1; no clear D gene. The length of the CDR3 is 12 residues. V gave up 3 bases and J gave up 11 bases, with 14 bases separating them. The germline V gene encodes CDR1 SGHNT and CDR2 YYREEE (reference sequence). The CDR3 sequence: CASSWRRRSAFF. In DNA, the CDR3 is TGTGCCAGCAGCTGGCGTCGGAGAAGCGCTTTCTTT.

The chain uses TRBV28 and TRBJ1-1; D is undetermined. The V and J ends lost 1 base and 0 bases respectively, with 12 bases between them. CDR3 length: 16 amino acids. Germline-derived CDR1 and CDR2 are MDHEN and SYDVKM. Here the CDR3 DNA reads TGTGCCAGCAGTTTATCCCCGACTGTTTTGAACACTGAAGCTTTCTTT. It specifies CASSLSPTVLNTEAFF.

CDR3 in DNA: TGCGCCAGCATCTCCTTTGGGGGTGAGCAGTACTTC. As protein: CASISFGGEQYF. The chain carries TRBV4-3 and TRBJ2-7; the D call may be TRBD1 or TRBD2 (5 bases each). Trimming shortened V by 7 bases and J by 7 bases, and 14 bases separated the two germline ends. CDR3 size: 12 residues. The germline gives CDR1 LGHNA, CDR2 YSLEER.

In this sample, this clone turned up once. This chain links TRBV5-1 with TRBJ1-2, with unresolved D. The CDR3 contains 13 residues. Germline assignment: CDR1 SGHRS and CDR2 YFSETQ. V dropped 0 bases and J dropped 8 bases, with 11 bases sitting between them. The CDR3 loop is CASSLVEVGGYTF. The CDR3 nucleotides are TGCGCCAGCAGCTTGGTGGAAGTTGGCGGCTACACCTTC.

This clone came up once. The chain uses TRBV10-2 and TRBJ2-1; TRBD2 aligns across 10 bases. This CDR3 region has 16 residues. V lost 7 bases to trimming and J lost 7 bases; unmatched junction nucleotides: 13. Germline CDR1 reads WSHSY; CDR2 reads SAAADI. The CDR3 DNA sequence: TGCGCCAGCATGGATATTCTAGCGGGAGTAGGTAATGAGCAGTTCTTC. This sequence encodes CASMDILAGVGNEQFF.

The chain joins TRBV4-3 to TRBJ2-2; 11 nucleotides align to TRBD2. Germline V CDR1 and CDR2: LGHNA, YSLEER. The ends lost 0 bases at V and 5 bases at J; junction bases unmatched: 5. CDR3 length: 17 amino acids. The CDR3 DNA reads TGCGCCAGCAGCCAAGATGGGGCTAGCGGGGGGACCGGGGAGCTGTTTTTT. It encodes CASSQDGASGGTGELFF.

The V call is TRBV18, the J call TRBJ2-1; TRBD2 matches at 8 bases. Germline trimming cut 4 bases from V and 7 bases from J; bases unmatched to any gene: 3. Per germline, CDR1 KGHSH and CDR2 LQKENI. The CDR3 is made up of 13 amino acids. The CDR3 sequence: CASSLGLGNEQFF. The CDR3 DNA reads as TGTGCCAGCTCACTGGGACTAGGGAATGAGCAGTTCTTC.